This paragraph reports one T cell receptor beta chain. V was cut by 6 bases and J by 6 bases, with 13 bases left in between. The CDR3 is 12 amino acids. Germline CDR1 DFQATT, CDR2 SNEGSKA (reference sequence). The entry originates in a study of T-cell reconstitution after alpha-beta-depleted transplantation in children. Library preparation (for TCRbeta) was performed with unique molecular identifiers. MiXCR, run by TCRdb on the PCR reads, gives a single entry per CDR3 protein. The top ten hold 4.5% to 7% of the sample, which has about 420,000 distinct CDR3 sequences, roughly a tenth seen once. The specimen comprised PBMCs from the stem cell graft donor, sampled from the stem cell graft. The V call is TRBV20-1, the J call TRBJ2-3; D gene unclear. This TCR was recovered from a human donor who donated a stem cell graft to a child with acute myeloid leukemia. The CDR3 sequence: CSATRRSDTQYF. The CDR3 DNA sequence: TGCAGTGCCACACGACGTTCGGATACGCAGTATTTT.